These T cell receptor beta chains were read from a single sample in a study of blood T cells in healthy people across ages. MiXCR was run by TCRdb on the 5' RACE reads, yielding one entry per CDR3 protein. The table has approximately 960,000 distinct CDR3 sequences, 25% to 30% seen once. This sample was also put to use in a study of T cells of mothers and their children.

Sequenced sample: blood. Receptors were obtained from a woman aged 40 to 50 in good health. Both conserved end residues are part of each CDR3. The D gene is left open where the match is weak. Not every row has a clone size; where given, it reads once, few, many or a size class.

.	TRBV21-1	TRBJ1-4	.	TGTGCCAGCTCTCTAGACAGGGACCATAATGAAAAACTGTTTTTT	CASSLDRDHNEKLFF
many	TRBV4-2	TRBJ2-3	.	TGTGCCAGCAGCAAAGAAGAGGATACGCAGTATTTT	CASSKEEDTQYF
many	TRBV4-1	TRBJ2-5	TRBD2	TGCGCCAGCAGCCAAGTAGCGGGCCTACAAGAGACCCAGTACTTC	CASSQVAGLQETQYF
few	TRBV2	TRBJ1-1	.	TGTGCCAGCACCACCCCATGGGGAGGGGATCGCACTGAAGCTTTCTTT	CASTTPWGGDRTEAFF
.	TRBV20-1	TRBJ2-6	.	TGCAGTGCTGCAGGGGACTCTGGGGCCAACGTCCTGACTTTC	CSAAGDSGANVLTF
few	TRBV6-2/TRBV6-3	TRBJ1-6	.	TGTGCCAGCAGTCCTTACACGGGCGGACTGCTGAATTCACCCCTCCACTTT	CASSPYTGGLLNSPLHF
many	TRBV6-1	TRBJ1-2	.	TGTGCCAGCAGTGAAGCTCTAACGGGCCTCTATGGCTACACCTTC	CASSEALTGLYGYTF
.	TRBV3-1	TRBJ2-5	TRBD2	TGTGCCAGCAGCCTTCAACTAGCGGGGGTGGAGACCCAGTACTTC	CASSLQLAGVETQYF
.	TRBV7-8	TRBJ1-6	.	TGTGCCAGCAGCTTCGGACAGAAGAATTCACCCCTCCACTTT	CASSFGQKNSPLHF
many	TRBV5-1	TRBJ1-1	.	TGCGCCAGCAGCACGGGACAAACGATGAACACTGAAGCTTTCTTT	CASSTGQTMNTEAFF
.	TRBV20-1	TRBJ2-7	TRBD2	TGCAGTGCTAGAGACTGGGCGCTAGCGGGGGTCAAGTACAATGAGCAGTACTTC	CSARDWALAGVKYNEQYF
.	TRBV24-1	TRBJ2-2	TRBD1	TGTGCCACCAGTGATGGGACAGTGAGGAAGCTGTTTTTT	CATSDGTVRKLFF
many	TRBV7-2	TRBJ2-7	.	TGTGCCAGCAGCTTTGACAGGCGGGACGAGCAGTACTTC	CASSFDRRDEQYF
.	TRBV29-1	TRBJ2-7	TRBD1	TGCAGCGTTGATTTGGGACAGGGTGACTACGAGCAGTACTTC	CSVDLGQGDYEQYF
few	TRBV11-1	TRBJ2-2	TRBD1	TGTGCCAGCAGCTTAGCGACAGGGATTTCCGGGGAGCTGTTTTTT	CASSLATGISGELFF
many	TRBV20-1	TRBJ2-1	.	TGCAGTGCCCCGGGGACTTTTTACTATGAGCAGTTCTTC	CSAPGTFYYEQFF
once	TRBV18	TRBJ2-1	TRBD2	TGTGCCAGCTCACCAATGACTAGCGGGGACCTCTACAATGAGCAGTTCTTC	CASSPMTSGDLYNEQFF
many	TRBV12-3/TRBV12-4	TRBJ2-5	TRBD1	TGTGCCAGCAGTTTCGGGACAGGGGGTAGGGAGACCCAGTACTTC	CASSFGTGGRETQYF
few	TRBV11-2	TRBJ2-1	TRBD2	TGTGCCAGCAGCGAGCCCCCGGGGGGGCGTCTTAACAATGAGCAGTTCTTC	CASSEPPGGRLNNEQFF
.	TRBV12-3/TRBV12-4	TRBJ2-7	.	TGTGCCAGCAGACCTCACCGGGACGGGTCCTACGAGCAGTACTTC	CASRPHRDGSYEQYF
few	TRBV29-1	TRBJ2-2	.	TGCAGCGTTGAAGATCCGGGACACACGAACACCGGGGAGCTGTTTTTT	CSVEDPGHTNTGELFF
.	TRBV4-1	TRBJ2-2	TRBD2	TGCGCCACCAGAACCGGGACTACCAACACCGGGGAGCTGTTTTTT	CATRTGTTNTGELFF
.	TRBV18	TRBJ2-3	.	TGTGCCAGCTACCGGACAGCCAGCACAGATACGCAGTATTTT	CASYRTASTDTQYF
.	TRBV29-1	TRBJ1-4	TRBD1	TGCAGCGTTGAGGACAGGCGAATGGAAAAACTGTTTTTT	CSVEDRRMEKLFF
.	TRBV28	TRBJ2-5	TRBD2	TGTGCCAGCAGCCGGACTAGCGGAGCTACAACCCAAGAGACCCAGTACTTC	CASSRTSGATTQETQYF
.	TRBV10-3	TRBJ1-5	TRBD1	TGTGCCATCAGAGACAGGGAGAATCAGCCCCAGCATTTT	CAIRDRENQPQHF
.	TRBV28	TRBJ2-7	TRBD2	TGTGCCAGCAGCCCTCCACTAGCGGGGAACTACGAGCAGTACTTC	CASSPPLAGNYEQYF
few	TRBV20-1	TRBJ2-1	.	TGCAGTGCTAGCCAGTTCCAAGACAATGAGCAGTTCTTC	CSASQFQDNEQFF
.	TRBV25-1	TRBJ2-2	TRBD1	TGTGCCACAGGGGGCGTAAACACCGGGGAGCTGTTTTTT	CATGGVNTGELFF
.	TRBV12-3/TRBV12-4	TRBJ2-3	.	TGTGCCAGCAGTTTACCGGTAGGGGCAGATACGCAGTATTTT	CASSLPVGADTQYF
many	TRBV20-1	TRBJ2-5	TRBD2	TGCAGTGCTAGAGATCTAGCGGGGGGGCCGCAAGAGACCCAGTACTTC	CSARDLAGGPQETQYF
few	TRBV12-3/TRBV12-4	TRBJ2-5	TRBD2	TGTGCCAGCAGTTTAGGGCTAGCGGGGGGTGAAGAGACCCAGTACTTC	CASSLGLAGGEETQYF
few	TRBV20-1	TRBJ2-7	.	TGCAGTGCTAGAGAAGGGCCAAGGAGCGCGTACGAGCAGTACTTC	CSAREGPRSAYEQYF
many	TRBV4-1	TRBJ2-1	TRBD2	TGCGCCAGCAGCCAAGTCGACGGGGGGAACTCCTACAATGAGCAGTTCTTC	CASSQVDGGNSYNEQFF
.	TRBV12-3/TRBV12-4	TRBJ2-1	.	TGTGCCAGCAGTCCCGGACCGACAGCCTTTGGCGAGCAGTTCTTC	CASSPGPTAFGEQFF
many	TRBV7-2	TRBJ1-2	TRBD1	TGTGCCAGCAGCTTAGTACAGGGGGCATCTGGCTACACCTTC	CASSLVQGASGYTF
many	TRBV7-2	TRBJ2-6	.	TGTGCCAGCAGCTCCTGGGGTGTCCTGACTTTC	CASSSWGVLTF
many	TRBV27	TRBJ2-7	.	TGTGCCAGCAGTTTAGGGACGGATTACTACGAGCAGTACTTC	CASSLGTDYYEQYF
once	TRBV7-2	TRBJ1-1	.	TGTGTCAGCAGTGTCACCGGGACGGCAAACACTGAAGCTTTCTTT	CVSSVTGTANTEAFF
many	TRBV4-2	TRBJ2-7	TRBD2	TGTGCCAGCAGCCAAGAACGGCCTAGCGGGTTCTCCTACGAGCAGTACTTC	CASSQERPSGFSYEQYF
few	TRBV9	TRBJ1-1	.	TGTGCCAGCAGCGTAGGGGGGCCTGAAGCTTTCTTT	CASSVGGPEAFF
few	TRBV7-2	TRBJ1-1	.	TGTGCCCCTAGGAGGCCATCCAGGGGAGCTTTCTTT	CAPRRPSRGAFF
many	TRBV27	TRBJ2-7	TRBD1	TGTGCCAGCAGTTTACCGGGACAGGGTATTGGGGAGCAGTACTTC	CASSLPGQGIGEQYF
many	TRBV11-2	TRBJ2-1	TRBD2	TGTGCCAGCAGCTTAGAAGCGGGGGGAGTCAATGAGCAGTTCTTC	CASSLEAGGVNEQFF
many	TRBV24-1	TRBJ2-1	.	TGTGCCACCAGTGATTCCTCCGGGGGCCGATACAATGAGCAGTTCTTC	CATSDSSGGRYNEQFF
few	TRBV20-1	TRBJ1-1	.	TGCAGTGCTAGACGGGGGATGGGGTACACTGAAGCTTTCTTT	CSARRGMGYTEAFF
.	TRBV29-1	TRBJ1-5	.	TGCAGCGTTGCGGGGGGCACAGGGACCAATCAGCCCCAGCATTTT	CSVAGGTGTNQPQHF
once	TRBV2	TRBJ2-3	TRBD1	TGTGCCAGGAGGACAGGGGAGGCAGATACGCAGTATTTT	CARRTGEADTQYF
.	TRBV6-2/TRBV6-3	TRBJ2-1	.	TGTGTCAGCAGTTACGTTTCCAGCGTACTGTCCTACAATGAGCAGTTCTTC	CVSSYVSSVLSYNEQFF
.	TRBV13	TRBJ2-1	.	TGTGCCAGCAGGAGGGGGGGGGCACCTAATGAGCAGTTCTTC	CASRRGGAPNEQFF
.	TRBV20-1	TRBJ1-5	.	TGCAGTGCTAGATCCCGGGCCAGACTTTATAGCAATCAGCCCCAGCATTTT	CSARSRARLYSNQPQHF
.	TRBV12-3/TRBV12-4	TRBJ2-7	TRBD2	TGTGCCAGCAGTAGTTTGCGGGGGTTTTCCTACGAGCAGTACTTC	CASSSLRGFSYEQYF
.	TRBV12-3/TRBV12-4	TRBJ2-1	TRBD2	TGTGCCAGCAGTTTTAGGAGCGGGGGGGTCGGTGAGCAGTTCTTC	CASSFRSGGVGEQFF
.	TRBV6-5	TRBJ2-3	.	TGTGCCAGCGGAGTACAGGGTTTCCTGTCAGATACGCAGTATTTT	CASGVQGFLSDTQYF
.	TRBV28	TRBJ1-1	.	TGTGCCAGCGGAGATGGGCTCACTGAAGCTTTCTTT	CASGDGLTEAFF
.	TRBV15	TRBJ2-2	TRBD1	TGTGCCACCAGCAGAGATCCTGACAGGGCCGGCGGGGAGCTGTTTTTT	CATSRDPDRAGGELFF